One and the same sample provided the 28 T cell receptor beta chains below, sequenced in a study of blood T cell repertoires in COVID-19. Produced via immunoSEQ multiplex PCR; TCRdb's table is partial and in-frame only. In the table there are about 78,000 clones, more than 75% of which are singletons. Sequenced material: peripheral blood. The receptor set was obtained from an older woman with acute or convalescent COVID-19.

This clone was seen only a few times. This chain uses TRBV10-3 with TRBJ2-1; 12 nucleotides match TRBD2. The CDR3 loop spans 15 amino acids. Per germline, CDR1 ENHRY and CDR2 SYGVKD. J was trimmed by 10 bases and V by 3 bases; bases with no gene match: 7. The CDR3 loop is CAISEGLAGGREQFF. The CDR3 DNA sequence: TGTGCCATCAGTGAAGGCCTAGCGGGGGGGCGGGAGCAGTTCTTC.

The V call is TRBV28, the J call TRBJ1-1; unclear D gene. With 5 bases removed from V and 4 bases from J, the gap between germline ends came to 8 bases. The CDR3 spans 12 residues. Germline loops: CDR1 MDHEN, CDR2 SYDVKM. The CDR3: CASSLLLTEAFF. In nucleotides, the CDR3 is TGTGCCAGCAGTCTACTTCTCACTGAAGCTTTCTTT. Complete variable domain (other parts from reference TRBV28 and TRBJ1-1): DVKVTQSSRYLVKRTGEKVFLECVQDMDHENMFWYRQDPGLGLRLIYFSYDVKMKEKGDIPEGYSVSREKKERFSLILESASTNQTSMYLCASSLLLTEAFFGQGTRLTVV.

CDR3 protein: CASSTVQGSISGYTF. DNA of the CDR3: TGTGCCAGTAGTACCGTACAGGGCTCCATTAGTGGCTACACCTTC. V is TRBV19 and J is TRBJ1-2, with a weak D call TRBD1 (6 bases). This CDR3 region has 15 residues. Germline CDR1 and CDR2: LNHDA and SQIVND (reference sequence). V lost 4 bases and J 7 bases, leaving 19 bases between the germline ends. Full variable domain (rest looked up from reference TRBV19 and TRBJ1-2): DGGITQSPKYLFRKEGQNVTLSCEQNLNHDAMYWYRQDPGQGLRLIYYSQIVNDFQKGDIAEGYSVSREKKESFPLTVTSAQKNPTAFYLCASSTVQGSISGYTFGSGTRLTVV.

V is TRBV27 and J is TRBJ1-1; D might be TRBD1 (5 bases). The CDR3 extends over 14 amino acids. V lost 2 bases and J 0 bases, leaving 7 bases between the germline ends. Germline CDR1 is MNHEY and CDR2 is SMNVEV (reference sequence). The CDR3 sequence: CASSLQGLNTEAFF. In DNA, the CDR3 is TGTGCCAGCAGTTTACAGGGTTTGAACACTGAAGCTTTCTTT.

A single count supports this clone. This chain links TRBV5-1 with TRBJ1-1; D possibly corresponds to TRBD1 (5 bases). Between the trimmed V and J ends, which lost 5 bases and 6 bases, there was a span of 17 bases. CDR1 SGHRS and CDR2 YFSETQ come from the germline V gene. The CDR3 contains 14 residues. For the CDR3, the DNA is TGCGCCAGCAGGTCGGGGGTTGGAAATCCTGAAGCTTTCTTT. It is translated as CASRSGVGNPEAFF.

The CDR3 DNA reads TGTGCCAGCAGCCCCGGGACAGTTAGCAATCAGCCCCAGCATTTT. Its protein product is CASSPGTVSNQPQHF. V usage is TRBV7-2 and J usage is TRBJ1-5; 7 bases fit TRBD1. The germline CDR1 and CDR2 sequences are SGHTA and FQGNSA. V was clipped by 5 bases and J by 0 bases; unmatched bases: 4. The CDR3 length is 15 residues.

J is TRBJ2-7 and V is TRBV7-2; 8 positions agree with TRBD2. V dropped 5 bases and J dropped 7; count of bases not matched to a gene: 13. Germline V gives CDR1 SGHTA, CDR2 FQGNSA. The length of the CDR3 is 15 residues. The CDR3 coding sequence is TGTGCCAGCAGCCCGGGGGGGTTACGGGCTAGAGAGCAGTACTTC. This gives the protein CASSPGGLRAREQYF.

V gene TRBV2 combines with J gene TRBJ2-1, with 14 bases identical to TRBD2. CDR3 length equals 14 residues. Germline assignment: CDR1 SNHLY and CDR2 FYNNEI. V shed 6 bases, J shed 8 bases, and the junction held 3 bases outside the gene matches. The CDR3 DNA reads TGTGCCAGCAGGGGGGGACTAGCGGGAGATGAGCAGTTCTTC. Protein: CASRGGLAGDEQFF.

The V and J genes are TRBV12-5 and TRBJ1-5; D gene unclear. Deletions cut 7 bases from V and 2 bases from J, with 15 bases between. Germline lookup yields CDR1 LGHNT and CDR2 FRNRAP. The CDR3 spans 15 residues. Here the CDR3 reads CASASGIIGNQPQHF. As DNA, the CDR3 is TGTGCTAGTGCCTCGGGGATAATTGGCAATCAGCCCCAGCATTTT.

For the CDR3, the DNA is TGTGCCAGCAGTTTATTTAGCGGGAGAGACACCGGGGAGCTGTTTTTT. It yields the protein CASSLFSGRDTGELFF. The chain combines TRBV28 with TRBJ2-2, with 9 nucleotides matching TRBD2. Germline V gene data show CDR1 as MDHEN and CDR2 as SYDVKM. After removal of 1 base from V and 3 bases from J, the junction contained 3 bases not matched to a gene. The CDR3 runs 16 residues.

The chain uses TRBV18 and TRBJ1-4; 7 bases agree with TRBD1. There are 15 residues in the CDR3. Germline V gives CDR1 KGHSH, CDR2 LQKENI. The V gene end was trimmed by 6 bases and the J gene end by 5 bases; junction bases not matched to a gene: 9. The CDR3 spells CASSGGTDINEKLFF. Here the CDR3 DNA reads TGTGCCAGCTCGGGCGGGACAGACATAAATGAAAAACTGTTTTTT.

V usage is TRBV7-3 and J usage is TRBJ2-3; possible D gene TRBD2, 5 bases. Trimming stripped 5 bases from V and 2 bases from J, with 14 bases between. CDR1 and CDR2 from the germline V gene are SGHTA and FQGTGA. The CDR3 contains 15 residues. In DNA, the CDR3 is TGTGCCAGCAGCAGCATAGGACTGGTCACAGATACGCAGTATTTT. This codes for CASSSIGLVTDTQYF.

This clone was recorded once. The rearrangement uses TRBV10-3 and TRBJ2-3; D is perhaps TRBD1 (8 bases). This CDR3 region has 16 residues. Trimming left V 0 bases short and J 4 bases short, with 14 bases between. Germline V CDR1 and CDR2: ENHRY, SYGVKD. This CDR3 reads CAISESNTGGADTQYF. CDR3 DNA sequence: TGTGCCATCAGTGAGTCTAACACAGGGGGGGCAGATACGCAGTATTTT.

A single count supports this clone. This rearrangement joins TRBV7-9 to TRBJ1-2; D is perhaps TRBD1 (6 bases). In germline, CDR1 is SEHNR, CDR2 FQNEAQ (reference sequence). The CDR3 has 14 residues. V was cut by 0 bases and J by 5 bases, with 10 bases left in between. The CDR3 region is CASSLAGQLYGYTF. Written as DNA, the CDR3 is TGTGCCAGCAGCTTAGCCGGACAGTTATATGGCTACACCTTC.

The CDR3 bases are TGCAGTGCTAGTTCTCCGGGACATGTGGGAGAGACCCAGTACTTC. This gives the protein CSASSPGHVGETQYF. The chain couples TRBV20-1 to TRBJ2-5, with TRBD1 as a possible D gene (6 bases). The V and J ends lost 3 bases and 4 bases respectively, with 18 bases between them. Germline V gene data show CDR1 as DFQATT and CDR2 as SNEGSKA (reference sequence). CDR3 length: 15 residues.

The chain employs TRBV5-5 and TRBJ2-6; 7 bases are a match to TRBD1. This CDR3 is 15 amino acids long. V was pared by 4 bases and J by 2 bases, with 3 bases of the junction left unmatched. CDR1 and CDR2 from the germline V gene are SGHKS and YYEKEE (reference sequence). The CDR3 coding sequence is TGTGCCAGCAGCCCGACAGGGACTGGGGCCAACGTCCTGACTTTC. This translates into CASSPTGTGANVLTF.

This rearrangement joins TRBV7-2 to TRBJ2-1, with 7 nucleotides matching TRBD1. The CDR3 totals 14 residues. CDR1 is SGHTA, CDR2 FQGNSA, per germline. After removal of 5 bases from V and 4 bases from J, the junction contained 5 bases not matched to a gene. The CDR3 DNA is TGTGCCAGCAGCGTCGGGACAGAGTACAATGAGCAGTTCTTC. Its protein is CASSVGTEYNEQFF.

This clone came up a few times. This same CDR3 is encoded by further DNA sequences in the sample. The chain combines TRBV5-1 with TRBJ2-3, with TRBD2 matching over 9 bases. The germline V gene encodes CDR1 SGHRS and CDR2 YFSETQ. J gave up 3 bases and V 0 bases, and 2 bases lay outside the gene matches. The CDR3 runs to 15 residues. As DNA, the CDR3 is TGCGCCAGCAGCTTGGGACTAGCGGAAACAGATACGCAGTATTTT. The encoded protein is CASSLGLAETDTQYF.

This sequence joins TRBV9 and TRBJ2-3, with TRBD2 matching 10 bases. The V and J ends lost 4 bases and 2 bases, in that order; junction bases with no gene match: 16. The CDR3 contains 19 residues. The germline V gene has CDR1 SGDLS and CDR2 YYNGEE. The CDR3 coding sequence is TGTGCCAGCAGCACCCCACGTACGAAGCGGGGGGGCCCCACAGATACGCAGTATTTT. Translating it yields CASSTPRTKRGGPTDTQYF. The variable domain in full, with the rest retrieved from reference TRBV9 and TRBJ2-3, is DSGVTQTPKHLITATGQRVTLRCSPRSGDLSVYWYQQSLDQGLQFLIQYYNGEERAKGNILERFSAQQFPDLHSELNLSSLELGDSALYFCASSTPRTKRGGPTDTQYFGPGTRLTVL.

The CDR3 is CASSGIGVEDPDTQYF. Written as DNA, the CDR3 is TGTGCCAGCAGCGGGATCGGGGTGGAAGATCCAGATACGCAGTATTTT. The V gene is TRBV9, the J gene TRBJ2-3, with D possibly being TRBD2 (5 bases). The CDR3 runs 16 residues. V gave up 3 bases and J gave up 4 bases, with 18 bases separating them. The germline CDR1 and CDR2 sequences are SGDLS and YYNGEE. The full variable domain, its missing parts supplied by reference TRBV9 and TRBJ2-3, is DSGVTQTPKHLITATGQRVTLRCSPRSGDLSVYWYQQSLDQGLQFLIQYYNGEERAKGNILERFSAQQFPDLHSELNLSSLELGDSALYFCASSGIGVEDPDTQYFGPGTRLTVL.

J is TRBJ2-3 and V is TRBV3-1 (or the pseudogene TRBV3-2), with 12 bases that match TRBD2. This CDR3 comprises 18 residues. CDR1 is LGHDT and CDR2 is YNNKEL in the germline V gene (reference sequence). The ends lost 5 bases at V and 3 bases at J; junction bases unmatched: 12. CDR3 sequence (DNA): TGTGCCAGCAGCTACGGACTAGCGGGGCAATTACTTACAGATACGCAGTATTTT. It specifies CASSYGLAGQLLTDTQYF.

This chain joins TRBV5-6 and TRBJ1-1; 11 positions match TRBD1. The germline V gene encodes CDR1 SGHDT and CDR2 YYEEEE. J was trimmed by 5 bases and V by 0 bases; bases with no gene match: 3. This CDR3 contains 15 residues. The CDR3 nucleotides are TGTGCCAGCAGCTTGGAAGGGACAGGGGGAACTGAAGCTTTCTTT. Translating it yields CASSLEGTGGTEAFF.

The chain combines TRBV7-2 with TRBJ2-5; the D is unclear. The CDR3 has 13 amino acids. Germline V gene data show CDR1 as SGHTA and CDR2 as FQGNSA. Between the trimmed V and J ends, which lost 5 bases and 4 bases, there was a span of 11 bases. In DNA form, the CDR3 reads TGTGCCAGCAGCGCCAGTGTCCTAGAGACCCAGTACTTC. Its translation is CASSASVLETQYF.

The rearrangement links TRBV4-2 to TRBJ1-2; 8 positions match TRBD1. The CDR3 consists of 12 residues. Per germline, CDR1 LGHNA and CDR2 YNFKEQ. V lost 4 bases, J lost 8 bases, and 3 bases stayed unmatched. The CDR3 nucleotides read TGTGCCAGCAGCCCGTCAGGGGGCGGCTACACCTTC. Translating gives CASSPSGGGYTF.

In DNA form, the CDR3 reads TGCGCCAGCAGCTTGGGTGGGGGACTAGATTCCTACGAGCAGTACTTC. Translation: CASSLGGGLDSYEQYF. The V call is TRBV5-1, the J call TRBJ2-7, with 8 bases identical to TRBD2. CDR1 is SGHRS, CDR2 YFSETQ, per germline. Trimming cost V 0 bases and J 1 base; bases outside gene matches: 6. The CDR3 is made up of 16 amino acids. The variable domain in full, with the rest retrieved from reference TRBV5-1 and TRBJ2-7, is KAGVTQTPRYLIKTRGQQVTLSCSPISGHRSVSWYQQTPGQGLQFLFEYFSETQRNKGNFPGRFSGRQFSNSRSEMNVSTLELGDSALYLCASSLGGGLDSYEQYFGPGTRLTVT.

V is TRBV25-1 and J is TRBJ2-7; D unclear. CDR1 MGHDK and CDR2 SYGVNS come from the germline V gene. V shed 6 bases and J shed 0 bases, with 6 bases lying between them. There are 12 residues in the CDR3. CDR3 residues: CASRHSSYEQYF. For the CDR3, the DNA is TGTGCCAGCAGGCACAGCTCCTACGAGCAGTACTTC.

V is TRBV6-1 and J is TRBJ2-7; TRBD1 matches 7 bases. V shed 3 bases, J shed 3 bases, and the junction held 5 bases outside the gene matches. The CDR3 sequence is 14 residues long. In germline, CDR1 is MNHNS, CDR2 SASEGT. The chain's CDR3 is CASSEYRGVYEQYF. In DNA, the CDR3 is TGTGCCAGCAGTGAGTACAGGGGCGTCTACGAGCAGTACTTC.

Only a few counts were recorded for this clone. The CDR3: CASRLTQGPYGYTF. In DNA, the CDR3 is TGTGCCAGCAGGCTGACCCAGGGTCCCTATGGCTACACCTTC. This rearrangement joins TRBV5-5 to TRBJ1-2, with D possibly matching TRBD1 (5 bases). This CDR3 comprises 14 residues. Germline values: CDR1 SGHKS, CDR2 YYEKEE (reference sequence). V lost 5 bases, J lost 4 bases, and 15 bases lay in between. Complete variable domain (other parts from reference TRBV5-5 and TRBJ1-2): DAGVTQSPTHLIKTRGQQVTLRCSPISGHKSVSWYQQVLGQGPQFIFQYYEKEERGRGNFPDRFSARQFPNYSSELNVNALLLGDSALYLCASRLTQGPYGYTFGSGTRLTVV.